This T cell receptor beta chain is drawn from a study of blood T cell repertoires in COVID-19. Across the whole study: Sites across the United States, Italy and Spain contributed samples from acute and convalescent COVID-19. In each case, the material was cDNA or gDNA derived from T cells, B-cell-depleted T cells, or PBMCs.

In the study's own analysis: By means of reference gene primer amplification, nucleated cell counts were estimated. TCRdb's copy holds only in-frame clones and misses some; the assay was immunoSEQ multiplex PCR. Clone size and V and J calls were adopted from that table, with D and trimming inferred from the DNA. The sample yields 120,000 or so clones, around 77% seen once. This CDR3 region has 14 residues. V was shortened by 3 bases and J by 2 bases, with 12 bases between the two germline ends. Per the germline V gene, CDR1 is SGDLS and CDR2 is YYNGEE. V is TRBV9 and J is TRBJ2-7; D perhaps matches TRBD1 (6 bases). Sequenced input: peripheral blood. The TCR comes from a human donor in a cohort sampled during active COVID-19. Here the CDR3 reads CASSAGVGTYEQYF. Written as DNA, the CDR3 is TGTGCCAGCAGCGCAGGGGTAGGCACCTACGAGCAGTACTTC.